The 29 T cell receptor beta chains below come from one sample, sequenced in a study of CD8 T cells in ankylosing spondylitis. TCRdb re-called the 5' RACE reads with MiXCR, one entry per CDR3 protein. The table shows 300,000 to 400,000 distinct CDR3 sequences, with more than 9% occurring only once. The specimen was blood, either unsorted or a sorted T cell fraction (not recorded which). Receptors were obtained from a female donor with ankylosing spondylitis or in good health (not recorded which).

This clonotype came up many times. The chain uses TRBV12-3 or TRBV12-4 and TRBJ1-6; 8 bases are shared with TRBD1. V was clipped by 5 bases and J by 9 bases; unmatched bases: 12. CDR3 length equals 16 residues. The CDR3 reads CASSLHGTGARSPLHF. The CDR3, as DNA: TGTGCCAGCAGTCTCCATGGGACAGGTGCCCGTTCACCCCTCCACTTT.

The rearrangement links TRBV7-2 to TRBJ1-4, with D tentatively TRBD1 (5 bases). Trimming stripped 5 bases from V and 5 bases from J, with 15 bases between. Per the germline V gene, CDR1 is SGHTA and CDR2 is FQGNSA. CDR3 length: 15 residues. For the CDR3, the DNA is TGTGCCAGCAGCCCGAGTGGGGGGGAGAATGAAAAACTGTTTTTT. Amino acids: CASSPSGGENEKLFF.

The table lists this clonotype with a few counts. V usage is TRBV5-1 and J usage is TRBJ2-3; 15 bases are a match to TRBD2. Germline V gene lookup returns CDR1 SGHRS and CDR2 YFSETQ. Trimming at V came to 4 bases and at J to 2 bases, leaving 11 bases not matched to a gene. The CDR3 covers 19 residues. This chain's CDR3 is CASSTGLAGGREVTDTQYF. CDR3 DNA sequence: TGCGCCAGCAGCACGGGACTAGCGGGAGGACGAGAGGTCACAGATACGCAGTATTTT.

The chain is built from TRBV14 and TRBJ1-4, with D uncertain. V lost 3 bases and J 7 bases, leaving 15 bases between the germline ends. The CDR3 has 15 residues. Germline CDR1 reads SGHDN; CDR2 reads FVKESK. The CDR3 sequence: CASSQDMDGVEKLFF. The CDR3 DNA reads as TGTGCCAGCAGCCAGGATATGGACGGCGTTGAAAAACTGTTTTTT.

A word on this clonotype: A much larger clone sits a single nucleotide away, making a read error possible. Because it lacks the conserved phenylalanine or tryptophan at the end, this CDR3 is likely a read error. The chain couples TRBV20-1 to TRBJ1-1; TRBD1 aligns across 10 bases. This CDR3 is built from 14 residues. The J segment lost 6 bases and the V segment lost 5 bases, leaving 9 bases of the junction unmatched. Looked up from germline, CDR1 is DFQATT and CDR2 is SNEGSKA (reference sequence). The CDR3 nucleotides are TGCAGTGCTTCCGGGACAGGGGTAAATTCTGAAGCTTTCTCT. It is translated as CSASGTGVNSEAFS.

The V gene is TRBV29-1, the J gene TRBJ2-3; 7 nucleotides match TRBD2. In germline, CDR1 is SQVTM, CDR2 ANQGSEA. J lost 3 bases, V lost 7 bases, and 13 bases had no gene match. The CDR3 is 15 amino acids. CDR3 region: CSALRWGGETDTQYF. In nucleotides, the CDR3 is TGCAGCGCCCTAAGGTGGGGGGGAGAGACAGATACGCAGTATTTT.

This clonotype was seen repeatedly, ten times or more. The genes are TRBV27 and TRBJ2-1; D is possibly TRBD1 or TRBD2 (5 bases each). The V gene's germline CDR1 is MNHEY and CDR2 SMNVEV (reference sequence). V lost 3 bases, J lost 8 bases, and 17 bases lay in between. This CDR3 has 15 amino acids. The CDR3 DNA reads as TGTGCCAGCAGTTTGTTGGGGACGCCACGAGATGAGCAGTTCTTC. Its protein product is CASSLLGTPRDEQFF.

In its sample, this clonotype was seen many times. The chain links TRBV7-9 to TRBJ1-1; D unclear. The CDR3 contains 14 residues. The ends were cut back, 3 bases at V and 0 bases at J, with 8 bases in the middle. The V gene's germline CDR1 is SEHNR and CDR2 FQNEAQ (reference sequence). The CDR3 DNA follows: TGTGCCAGCAGCTTGGCCCTGATGAACACTGAAGCTTTCTTT. Translating it yields CASSLALMNTEAFF.

This clonotype was seen a handful of times. J is TRBJ1-1 and V is TRBV5-1, with a weak D call TRBD1 (5 bases). Between the trimmed V and J ends, which lost 2 bases and 1 base, there was a span of 6 bases. The CDR3 loop spans 13 amino acids. Germline V lookup: CDR1 SGHRS, CDR2 YFSETQ. CDR3 coding DNA: TGCGCCAGCAGCTTCAGGGAGAACACTGAAGCTTTCTTT. Its translation: CASSFRENTEAFF.

The chain has TRBV11-1 and TRBJ2-1, with D unclear. The CDR3 runs to 16 residues. In germline, CDR1 is SGHAT, CDR2 FQDESV (reference sequence). V was clipped by 5 bases and J by 9 bases, with 23 bases between them. CDR3 DNA: TGTGCCAGCAGCATACTGCTGAGTCTGCCCCGAATTGAGCAGTTCTTC. Protein: CASSILLSLPRIEQFF.

This chain uses TRBV24-1 with TRBJ1-2, with D hard to call. Per germline, CDR1 KGHDR and CDR2 SFDVKD. Trimming removed 7 bases from V and 2 bases from J, with 10 bases in between. The CDR3 length is 13 residues. CDR3 DNA sequence: TGTGCCACCAGCGGTATTGACAACTATGGCTACACCTTC. It translates to CATSGIDNYGYTF.

This clonotype has a handful of counts. This rearrangement joins TRBV5-5 to TRBJ1-4; D gene unclear. There are 13 residues in the CDR3. The V end was cut by 6 bases, the J end by 6 bases, with 12 bases between. The germline V gene has CDR1 SGHKS and CDR2 YYEKEE (reference sequence). The CDR3 DNA reads TGTGCCAGCAACCTGGACCCTGATGAAAAACTGTTTTTT. Residues: CASNLDPDEKLFF.

This clonotype has a handful of counts. The CDR3 spells CASSLDGFANYGYTF. The CDR3 nucleotides read TGCGCCAGCAGCTTGGACGGCTTTGCTAACTATGGCTACACCTTC. This chain joins TRBV5-1 and TRBJ1-2; the D is unclear. CDR1 is SGHRS, CDR2 YFSETQ, per germline. The CDR3 loop spans 15 amino acids. Trimming took 0 bases from V and 0 from J, leaving 9 bases between them.

This chain uses TRBV5-5 with TRBJ2-4; no clear D gene. Per the germline V gene, CDR1 is SGHKS and CDR2 is YYEKEE (reference sequence). Trimming took off 4 bases at V and 1 base at J, with 12 bases between the two ends. The CDR3 runs to 15 residues. CDR3 sequence: CASSPGPAAKNIQYF. The DNA for the CDR3 is TGTGCCAGCAGCCCGGGTCCAGCGGCCAAAAACATTCAGTACTTC.

In this sample, this clonotype turned up a few times. V and J are TRBV5-5 and TRBJ2-1, with D maybe TRBD2 (6 bases). CDR3 length equals 15 residues. V lost 1 base to trimming and J lost 7 bases, with 15 bases between them. CDR1 is SGHKS and CDR2 is YYEKEE in the germline V gene (reference sequence). CDR3 sequence: CASSLKLANRNEQFF. The DNA for the CDR3 is TGTGCCAGCAGCTTGAAGCTAGCGAATCGAAATGAGCAGTTCTTC. The full variable domain, with the rest looked up from reference TRBV5-5 and TRBJ2-1, is DAGVTQSPTHLIKTRGQQVTLRCSPISGHKSVSWYQQVLGQGPQFIFQYYEKEERGRGNFPDRFSARQFPNYSSELNVNALLLGDSALYLCASSLKLANRNEQFFGPGTRLTVL.

This clonotype was picked up many times. The chain couples TRBV5-1 to TRBJ2-1, with 8 positions matching TRBD2. V dropped 2 bases and J dropped 7; count of bases not matched to a gene: 11. The CDR3 is 16 residues long. Germline V gene sequence: CDR1 SGHRS, CDR2 YFSETQ. The CDR3 DNA sequence: TGCGCCAGCAGCTTAGTAGCGGGACCGCCTGGGAATGAGCAGTTCTTC. Translating gives CASSLVAGPPGNEQFF.

This clonotype was counted only a few times. The chain links TRBV27 to TRBJ1-1; D is uncertain. The V and J ends lost 5 bases and 4 bases respectively, with 17 bases between them. Germline V gene lookup returns CDR1 MNHEY and CDR2 SMNVEV (reference sequence). The CDR3 runs 15 residues. The CDR3, as DNA: TGTGCCAGCAGTAAGGCCCCCCCCGCGGGCACTGAAGCTTTCTTT. It encodes CASSKAPPAGTEAFF.

This clonotype was counted at least ten times. V gene TRBV20-1 combines with J gene TRBJ2-3; no firm D call. The CDR3 covers 14 residues. With 0 bases removed from V and 3 bases from J, the gap between germline ends came to 10 bases. CDR1 and CDR2 (germline): DFQATT, SNEGSKA (reference sequence). For the CDR3, the DNA is TGCAGTGCTAGAGATTTGATCAAGACAGATACGCAGTATTTT. Translating gives CSARDLIKTDTQYF.

V usage is TRBV15 and J usage is TRBJ1-2; D gene unclear. The CDR3 runs to 14 residues. Germline V gene data show CDR1 as LNHNV and CDR2 as YYDKDF (reference sequence). Trimming shortened V by 0 bases and J by 4 bases, and 9 bases separated the two germline ends. CDR3 sequence reads: CATSRDKVAYGYTF. Here the CDR3 DNA reads TGTGCCACCAGCAGAGATAAGGTTGCCTATGGCTACACCTTC.

V usage is TRBV12-3 or TRBV12-4 and J usage is TRBJ2-7; D gene uncertain. V was pared by 3 bases and J by 9 bases, with 18 bases between. The CDR3 runs 14 residues. As DNA, the CDR3 is TGTGCCAGCAGTTTTTTTAGGCCCTCTGCGGTGCAGTACTTC. Translated, it gives CASSFFRPSAVQYF.

The CDR3 reads CASSLVGAVGGGAFDTQYF. The CDR3 coding sequence is TGTGCCAGCAGCTTAGTCGGTGCGGTCGGCGGGGGGGCATTCGATACGCAGTATTTT. V usage is TRBV7-6 and J usage is TRBJ2-3; 9 bases match TRBD2. The CDR3 length is 19 residues. V trimming: 1 base; J trimming: 6 bases; junction bases outside the gene matches: 17. Germline V gene sequence: CDR1 SGHVS, CDR2 FNYEAQ.

In its sample, this clonotype was seen many times. The J gene is TRBJ1-1, the V gene TRBV10-3; 8 bases map to TRBD1. With V trimmed by 6 bases and J by 2 bases, 2 bases remained unmatched. The length of the CDR3 is 13 residues. The V gene's germline CDR1 is ENHRY and CDR2 SYGVKD. This CDR3 reads CAIRQGVNTEAFF. CDR3 in DNA: TGTGCCATCAGACAGGGGGTTAACACTGAAGCTTTCTTT.

This clonotype was seen at least ten times. V is TRBV29-1 and J is TRBJ2-5; D remains unclear. Germline CDR1 SQVTM, CDR2 ANQGSEA. CDR3 length: 11 amino acids. The CDR3 is CTTFVGETQYF. DNA of the CDR3: TGCACCACCTTCGTGGGGGAGACCCAGTACTTC.

This chain links TRBV5-7 with TRBJ2-2; TRBD1 matches 8 bases. TRBV5-7 carries the ORF label, with uncertain function. V shed 5 bases, J shed 5 bases, and the junction held 8 bases outside the gene matches. The CDR3 totals 15 residues. The DNA of the CDR3 is TGTGCCAGCAGGACCAAGGACAGGGAAACCGGGGAGCTGTTTTTT. It is translated as CASRTKDRETGELFF.

This clonotype has just one count. The chain joins TRBV3-1 to TRBJ2-7; 10 nucleotides line up with TRBD1. The CDR3 has 15 residues. V shed 1 base, J shed 3 bases, and the junction held 3 bases outside the gene matches. From germline, CDR1 is LGHDT and CDR2 YNNKEL (reference sequence). CDR3 amino acids: CASSQGTGGNYEQYF. The CDR3 nucleotides are TGTGCCAGCAGCCAAGGGACAGGGGGTAACTACGAGCAGTACTTC.

This chain joins TRBV20-1 and TRBJ1-4, with 8 bases that match TRBD1. V lost 0 bases and J lost 4; bases outside the gene matches: 4. The CDR3 sequence is 15 residues long. Germline V gives CDR1 DFQATT, CDR2 SNEGSKA (reference sequence). Here the CDR3 DNA reads TGCAGTGCTAGAGATCACAGGGGGAATAATGAAAAACTGTTTTTT. This translates into CSARDHRGNNEKLFF.

The V gene is TRBV12-3 or TRBV12-4, the J gene TRBJ2-1, with D perhaps TRBD2 (7 bases). This CDR3 comprises 16 residues. V was clipped by 1 base and J by 7 bases, with 17 bases between them. CDR3 in amino acids: CASSLVGRGGGNEQFF. The CDR3 region has the DNA TGTGCCAGCAGTTTAGTCGGGAGAGGGGGAGGGAATGAGCAGTTCTTC.

At least ten counts were recorded for this clonotype. The J gene is TRBJ2-1, the V gene TRBV4-2; D possibly corresponds to TRBD2 (6 bases). CDR1 is LGHNA and CDR2 is YNFKEQ in the germline V gene. This CDR3 has 15 residues. Between the trimmed V and J ends, which lost 0 bases and 4 bases, there was a span of 10 bases. The CDR3 nucleotides are TGTGCCAGCAGCCAAGAGGGGGGATCTTACAATGAGCAGTTCTTC. Amino acids: CASSQEGGSYNEQFF.

This clonotype was counted only a few times. The chain is built from TRBV10-3 and TRBJ2-7; 7 bases align to TRBD1. V lost 2 bases to trimming and J lost 2 bases; unmatched junction nucleotides: 9. The CDR3 is made up of 16 amino acids. Germline CDR1 reads ENHRY; CDR2 reads SYGVKD. CDR3 sequence reads: CAISEGDRTNTYEQYF. CDR3 bases: TGTGCCATCAGTGAGGGGGACAGAACTAATACCTACGAGCAGTACTTC.